Here is one T cell receptor beta chain with its context. Its antigen is unidentified. This record comes from a study of cytomegalovirus exposure and HLA in healthy donors. Study-level information: Both the 100 to 150 validation repertoires and the 550 to 750 first-cohort repertoires used the same platform, as reported by a later analysis. Study-wide results and limits: The classifier was said to identify cytomegalovirus status with high specificity and sensitivity. Approximately 160 TCR beta chains were listed as cytomegalovirus-associated.

Profiled with immunoSEQ multiplex PCR; TCRdb holds only in-frame clones, not every one. The top ten clones hold around 1.9% of a sample with 90,000 to 150,000 clones, around 88% of them seen once. Trimming stripped 5 bases from V and 3 bases from J, with 10 bases between. This CDR3 contains 13 residues. The germline V gene encodes CDR1 KGHSH and CDR2 LQKENI. Donors came from a validation cohort of 95 to 150 subjects, distinct from the first 666-subject cohort. The receptor's source is a man younger than 30 in good health and CMV-seronegative. The V gene is TRBV18, the J gene TRBJ1-1; possibly TRBD1 for D (6 bases). The sample taken for sequencing was PBMCs. CDR3 residues: CASSADSYTEAFF. The CDR3 coding sequence is TGTGCCAGCTCAGCGGACAGCTACACTGAAGCTTTCTTT.